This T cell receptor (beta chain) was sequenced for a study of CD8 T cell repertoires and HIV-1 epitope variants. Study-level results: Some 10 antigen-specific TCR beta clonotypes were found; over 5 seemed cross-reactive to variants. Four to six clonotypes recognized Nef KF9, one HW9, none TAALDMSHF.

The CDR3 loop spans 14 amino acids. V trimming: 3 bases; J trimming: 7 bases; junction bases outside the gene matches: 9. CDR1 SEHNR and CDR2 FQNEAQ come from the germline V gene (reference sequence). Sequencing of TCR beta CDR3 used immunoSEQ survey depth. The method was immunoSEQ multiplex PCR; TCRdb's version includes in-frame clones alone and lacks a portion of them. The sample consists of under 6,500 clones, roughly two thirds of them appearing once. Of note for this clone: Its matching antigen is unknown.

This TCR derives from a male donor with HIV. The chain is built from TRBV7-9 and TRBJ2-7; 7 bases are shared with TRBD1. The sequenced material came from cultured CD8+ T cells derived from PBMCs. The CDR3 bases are TGTGCCAGCAGCTTGGGACAGTACCTTCGTGAGCAGTACTTC. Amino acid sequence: CASSLGQYLREQYF.